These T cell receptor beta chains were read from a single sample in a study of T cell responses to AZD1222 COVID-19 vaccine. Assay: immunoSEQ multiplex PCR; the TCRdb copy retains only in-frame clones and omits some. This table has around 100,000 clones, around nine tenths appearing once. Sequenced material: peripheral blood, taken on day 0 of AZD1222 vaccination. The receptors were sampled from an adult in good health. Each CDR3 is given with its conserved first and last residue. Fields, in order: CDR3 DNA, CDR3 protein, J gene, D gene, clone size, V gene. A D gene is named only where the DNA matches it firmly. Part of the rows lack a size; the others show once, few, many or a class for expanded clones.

DNA: TGTGCCACCAGCAGAGATTATATGGGCAATCAGCCCCAGCATTTT
CDR3: CATSRDYMGNQPQHF
J: TRBJ1-5
D: .
size: .
V: TRBV15

DNA: TGTGCCAGTAGCTTTACTGACAGGGGAGCCAAAAACATTCAGTACTTC
CDR3: CASSFTDRGAKNIQYF
J: TRBJ2-4
D: TRBD1
size: .
V: TRBV19

DNA: TGTGCCAGCAGTTTCGGACTAGCGGGAGACATTCAGTACTTC
CDR3: CASSFGLAGDIQYF
J: TRBJ2-4
D: TRBD2
size: .
V: TRBV27

DNA: TGTGCCAGCAGCTTAATAGTGGAGCTCACTGAAGCTTTCTTT
CDR3: CASSLIVELTEAFF
J: TRBJ1-1
D: .
size: .
V: TRBV7-9

DNA: TGTGCCAGTAGGGAGACTAGCGGGAGCTACGAGCAGTACTTC
CDR3: CASRETSGSYEQYF
J: TRBJ2-7
D: TRBD2
size: .
V: TRBV19

DNA: TGTGCCAGCAGTGATTTTGATAAGGGCACCGGGGAGCTGTTTTTT
CDR3: CASSDFDKGTGELFF
J: TRBJ2-2
D: .
size: .
V: TRBV25-1

DNA: TGTGCCAGCTGGAGACTAGCGAACACAGAGACCCAGTACTTC
CDR3: CASWRLANTETQYF
J: TRBJ2-5
D: TRBD2
size: once
V: TRBV6-5

DNA: TGTGCCAGCAGCTTAGCGCAGGACGGTATTTCGAACACCGGGGAGCTGTTTTTT
CDR3: CASSLAQDGISNTGELFF
J: TRBJ2-2
D: .
size: .
V: TRBV7-8

DNA: TGTGCCAGCAGTCGAGGACAGGGGGGAACCTACGAGCAGTACTTC
CDR3: CASSRGQGGTYEQYF
J: TRBJ2-7
D: TRBD1
size: .
V: TRBV6-5

DNA: TGTGCCAGCAGCTTACTCAGCGCAGATACGCAGTATTTT
CDR3: CASSLLSADTQYF
J: TRBJ2-3
D: .
size: .
V: TRBV7-2

DNA: TGTGCCAGCAGCTTGGTTGCGGGGGCCAGCTCCTATAATTCACCCCTCCACTTT
CDR3: CASSLVAGASSYNSPLHF
J: TRBJ1-6
D: .
size: .
V: TRBV5-6

DNA: TGTGCCTACGACGTGGCAGCGGACACAGATACGCAGTATTTT
CDR3: CAYDVAADTDTQYF
J: TRBJ2-3
D: .
size: .
V: TRBV30

DNA: TGTGCCAGCACGGAACGCCAAGAGACCCAGTACTTC
CDR3: CASTERQETQYF
J: TRBJ2-5
D: .
size: .
V: TRBV6-5

DNA: TGTGCCAGCAGCTCGGGACTAGATAATCATGAGCAGTTCTTC
CDR3: CASSSGLDNHEQFF
J: TRBJ2-1
D: TRBD2
size: .
V: TRBV9

DNA: TGTGCCAGCAGCTTAAAGACATCTTCTAATTCACCCCTCCACTTT
CDR3: CASSLKTSSNSPLHF
J: TRBJ1-6
D: .
size: .
V: TRBV7-3

DNA: TGTGCCAGCAGGTTAGCCGGTGGGGCAGATACGCAGTATTTT
CDR3: CASRLAGGADTQYF
J: TRBJ2-3
D: .
size: .
V: TRBV2

DNA: TGTGCCAGCAGCTTAGGGGGGGCCGCTAACTATGGCTACACCTTC
CDR3: CASSLGGAANYGYTF
J: TRBJ1-2
D: .
size: few
V: TRBV5-4

DNA: TGTGCCAGCAGCCCGGCTGGTGACAGGGGAGATGAGCAGTACTTC
CDR3: CASSPAGDRGDEQYF
J: TRBJ2-7
D: TRBD1
size: few
V: TRBV5-4

DNA: TGTGCCAGCAGCTTAGGACAGGGGGCGCCCCAGCCCCAGCATTTT
CDR3: CASSLGQGAPQPQHF
J: TRBJ1-5
D: TRBD1
size: .
V: TRBV7-2

DNA: TGTGCCAGTAGTATAGACACAGGGACCGGTGGCTACACCTTC
CDR3: CASSIDTGTGGYTF
J: TRBJ1-2
D: .
size: .
V: TRBV19

DNA: TGCGCCAGCAGCTCGCCTGGGGCTAGCGGGAACACCGGGGAGCTGTTTTTT
CDR3: CASSSPGASGNTGELFF
J: TRBJ2-2
D: TRBD2
size: once
V: TRBV5-1

DNA: TGTGCCAGCACTACCAGGCCTAGCTCCTACAATGAGCAGTTCTTC
CDR3: CASTTRPSSYNEQFF
J: TRBJ2-1
D: .
size: .
V: TRBV6-5

DNA: TGCAGCGTTGACGGTGGGGGAATCCGATCCACAGATACGCAGTATTTT
CDR3: CSVDGGGIRSTDTQYF
J: TRBJ2-3
D: .
size: .
V: TRBV29-1

DNA: TGTGCCATCAGTGAGCCGGCGGGCGGGCAGGGGCCAATTACTACTGGAAACACCATATATTTT
CDR3: CAISEPAGGQGPITTGNTIYF
J: TRBJ1-3
D: .
size: .
V: TRBV10-3

DNA: TGTGCCAGCAGCGGATACCGGGACCGCCCTCCGTCCGAGCAGTACTTC
CDR3: CASSGYRDRPPSEQYF
J: TRBJ2-7
D: .
size: .
V: TRBV7-9

DNA: TGTGCCACCCTCCCCGGGAGCTCCTACGAGCAGTACTTC
CDR3: CATLPGSSYEQYF
J: TRBJ2-7
D: .
size: .
V: TRBV28

DNA: TGTGCCAGCAGTTTCCTCCGGGCCGCAACTAATGAAAAACTGTTTTTT
CDR3: CASSFLRAATNEKLFF
J: TRBJ1-4
D: .
size: .
V: TRBV27

DNA: TGTGCCAGCAGTGCTCCCGGGACACCTTACGCGAACACCGGGGAGCTGTTTTTT
CDR3: CASSAPGTPYANTGELFF
J: TRBJ2-2
D: .
size: .
V: TRBV25-1

DNA: TGTGCCAGTAGTAACCCTAGCCGGCAATACGAGCAGTACTTC
CDR3: CASSNPSRQYEQYF
J: TRBJ2-7
D: .
size: .
V: TRBV19

DNA: TGTGCCAGCAGCCTCGACCCTACAGGGAATACTGAAGCTTTCTTT
CDR3: CASSLDPTGNTEAFF
J: TRBJ1-1
D: .
size: .
V: TRBV28

DNA: TGCGCCAGCAGCCGAGGGCAGGAGGGAAATGAGCAGTTCTTC
CDR3: CASSRGQEGNEQFF
J: TRBJ2-1
D: .
size: .
V: TRBV5-1

DNA: TGTGCCATCAGTGAGGCAGGGATAGCTAACTATGGCTACACCTTC
CDR3: CAISEAGIANYGYTF
J: TRBJ1-2
D: .
size: .
V: TRBV10-3